The 24 T cell receptor beta chains listed next were all sequenced from one sample in a study of neurological immune-mediated disorders. MiXCR was run by TCRdb on the 5' RACE reads, yielding one entry per CDR3 protein. The sample lists about 84,000 distinct CDR3 sequences, about a tenth occurring once. Sequencing was performed on PBMCs. The receptors originated from a man in his forties or fifties in good health.

This clonotype has ten or more counts. The V and J genes are TRBV28 and TRBJ2-7; 11 bases map to TRBD1. The germline CDR1 and CDR2 sequences are MDHEN and SYDVKM. Unmatched junction bases numbered 11, after V lost 6 bases and J lost 4 bases. There are 16 residues in the CDR3. The CDR3 DNA follows: TGTGCCAGCAGCATCCAGGACAGGGGGCGCTTTTACGAGCAGTACTTC. Translation: CASSIQDRGRFYEQYF.

This clonotype showed up many times. The gene calls are TRBV7-2 and TRBJ2-5, with 11 bases that match TRBD2. CDR3 length: 16 amino acids. After removal of 4 bases from V and 3 bases from J, the junction contained 7 bases not matched to a gene. Germline CDR1 is SGHTA and CDR2 is FQGNSA. CDR3 in DNA: TGTGCCAGCAGCTCCCCTAGCGGGGGGCCCAAAGAGACCCAGTACTTC. Amino acids: CASSSPSGGPKETQYF.

Ten or more counts support this clonotype. This chain joins TRBV2 and TRBJ2-2; TRBD2 matches at 9 bases. This CDR3 has 13 residues. Germline CDR1 SNHLY, CDR2 FYNNEI. Trimming took 8 bases from V and 5 from J; bases not matched to a gene: 3. The CDR3 DNA reads as TGTGCCAGCCTAGCGGGGCGAACCGGGGAGCTGTTTTTT. Its translation is CASLAGRTGELFF.

The table lists this clonotype with many counts. The rearrangement joins TRBV28 to TRBJ2-6; 11 bases map to TRBD1. The CDR3 has 18 amino acids. Trimming removed 5 bases from V and 3 bases from J; junction bases left unmatched: 9. Germline V lookup: CDR1 MDHEN, CDR2 SYDVKM. The CDR3 DNA reads as TGTGCCAGCAGTCGTACAGGGACAGGGGGACTTGGGGCCAACGTCCTGACTTTC. The encoded protein is CASSRTGTGGLGANVLTF.

This sequence joins TRBV3-1 and TRBJ2-1; D is unresolved. Deletions cut 7 bases from V and 6 bases from J, with 16 bases between. The length of the CDR3 is 14 residues. Germline V lookup: CDR1 LGHDT, CDR2 YNNKEL (reference sequence). The CDR3 DNA reads TGTGCCAGCAACGACCCTCTTGTGAGCAATGAGCAGTTCTTC. It encodes CASNDPLVSNEQFF.

In this sample, this clonotype turned up a few times. The chain is built from TRBV7-2 and TRBJ2-2; D assignment may be TRBD1 or TRBD2 (5 bases each). Germline V gives CDR1 SGHTA, CDR2 FQGNSA. Trimming removed 5 bases from V and 3 bases from J, with 10 bases in between. This CDR3 is built from 14 residues. The CDR3 here is CASSPEGYTGELFF. The CDR3 nucleotides read TGTGCCAGCAGCCCCGAGGGGTACACCGGGGAGCTGTTTTTT. Looking up the rest from reference TRBV7-2 and TRBJ2-2 gives the full variable domain: GAGVSQSPSNKVTEKGKDVELRCDPISGHTALYWYRQSLGQGLEFLIYFQGNSAPDKSGLPSDRFSAERTGGSVSTLTIQRTQQEDSAVYLCASSPEGYTGELFFGEGSRLTVL.

The chain combines TRBV5-1 with TRBJ1-4, with 7 nucleotides matching TRBD1. Losses at the gene ends were 3 bases for V and 7 bases for J; bases not matched to a gene: 6. Germline CDR1 and CDR2: SGHRS and YFSETQ. The CDR3 is 14 residues long. CDR3 DNA sequence: TGCGCCAGCAGCTACAGGGGATATCGTGAAAAACTGTTTTTT. It encodes CASSYRGYREKLFF.

This clonotype occurred many times. The gene calls are TRBV12-3 or TRBV12-4 and TRBJ1-1; D may be TRBD1 (5 bases). The CDR3 extends over 14 amino acids. V was pared by 6 bases and J by 2 bases, with 13 bases between. DNA for the CDR3: TGTGCCAGCAGCCCGGGACCCTATAACACTGAAGCTTTCTTT. As protein: CASSPGPYNTEAFF.

This clonotype was picked up many times. The junction departs from the called germline gene at one end, perhaps through a read error. V is TRBV7-2 and J is TRBJ2-5; 14 bases line up with TRBD2. Germline CDR1 and CDR2: SGHTA and FQGNSA. CDR3 size: 16 residues. The CDR3 region is CASSLGLAGGWGDSFF. CDR3 DNA: TGTGCCAGCAGCTTAGGACTAGCGGGGGGGTGGGGAGATTCCTTCTTC.

Worth noting for this clonotype: Possible read error: a much larger clone is one base away. The CDR3 protein is CASRVAGDTTYTQYF. The DNA for the CDR3 is TGCGCCAGCAGGGTAGCGGGGGACACCACATATACGCAGTATTTT. This chain connects TRBV5-1 to TRBJ2-3; 9 bases align to TRBD2. From germline, CDR1 is SGHRS and CDR2 YFSETQ. This CDR3 is 15 amino acids long.

In this sample, this clonotype turned up many times. The chain recombines TRBV5-5 with TRBJ2-7, with TRBD1 matching over 7 bases. The CDR3 runs to 14 residues. The germline gives CDR1 SGHKS, CDR2 YYEKEE (reference sequence). Losses at the gene ends were 3 bases for V and 5 bases for J; bases not matched to a gene: 8. CDR3 DNA sequence: TGTGCCAGCAGCTGGGGGCAGACAGGGAACGAGCAGTACTTC. This codes for CASSWGQTGNEQYF.

The chain has TRBV20-1 and TRBJ1-6; no definite D call. There are 15 residues in the CDR3. CDR1 is DFQATT, CDR2 SNEGSKA, per germline (reference sequence). V shed 6 bases and J shed 3 bases, with 15 bases lying between them. The CDR3 nucleotides read TGCAGTGCCAAGGGCGGAGTTCTCTATAATTCACCCCTCCACTTT. Its translation is CSAKGGVLYNSPLHF.

J is TRBJ2-1 and V is TRBV18; 8 bases match TRBD2. With 6 bases clipped from V and 1 base from J, the junction kept 14 bases outside the gene matches. The CDR3 length is 18 residues. Germline V gene data show CDR1 as KGHSH and CDR2 as LQKENI. The CDR3 reads CASSSRGAGGTSYNEQFF. CDR3 in DNA: TGTGCCAGCTCCTCGAGGGGTGCGGGAGGTACATCCTACAATGAGCAGTTCTTC.

This clonotype occurred many times. This sequence joins TRBV29-1 and TRBJ2-1; 10 nucleotides match TRBD2. The CDR3 is made up of 18 amino acids. Germline V lookup: CDR1 SQVTM, CDR2 ANQGSEA. V lost 6 bases, J lost 0 bases, and 14 bases stayed unmatched. The CDR3 loop reads CSVKTGPLAGSSYNEQFF. The CDR3 region has the DNA TGCAGCGTGAAGACAGGGCCACTAGCGGGAAGCTCCTACAATGAGCAGTTCTTC.

This clonotype occurred many times. The chain couples TRBV5-1 to TRBJ2-2; 12 bases fit TRBD2. Germline V CDR1 and CDR2: SGHRS, YFSETQ. V gave up 4 bases and J gave up 0 bases; unmatched junction bases: 7. The CDR3 loop spans 18 amino acids. The CDR3 DNA reads as TGCGCCAGCAGCCAGACTAGCGGGGGAGCCCCGAACACCGGGGAGCTGTTTTTT. Its translation: CASSQTSGGAPNTGELFF.

This clonotype showed up just once. The junction departs from the called germline gene at one end, perhaps through a read error. J is TRBJ1-5 and V is TRBV20-1; TRBD1 might be the D (6 bases). Germline V CDR1 and CDR2: DFQATT, SNEGSKA (reference sequence). There are 15 residues in the CDR3. CDR3 sequence reads: CSAREGGLGNQPQHF. In DNA, the CDR3 is TGCAGTGCTAGAGAAGGGGGTTTGGGCAATCAACCCCAGCATTTT.

In its sample, this clonotype was seen many times. The chain uses TRBV27 and TRBJ1-1, with a weak D call TRBD1 (6 bases). The CDR3 loop spans 17 amino acids. Per germline, CDR1 MNHEY and CDR2 SMNVEV (reference sequence). Trimming pared 6 bases from V and 5 bases from J, leaving 25 bases between. The DNA for the CDR3 is TGTGCCAGCAGCCATTCTATCCTCGGGGGCGGTGATACTGAAGCTTTCTTT. Translated, it gives CASSHSILGGGDTEAFF.

This clonotype has a count of ten or more. This chain links TRBV5-1 with TRBJ2-1; D remains unclear. CDR3 length equals 12 residues. With 4 bases removed from V and 9 bases from J, the gap between germline ends came to 11 bases. Germline lookup yields CDR1 SGHRS and CDR2 YFSETQ. CDR3 amino acids: CASSPSLGEQFF. CDR3 DNA: TGCGCCAGCAGCCCATCCCTGGGTGAGCAGTTCTTC.

This clonotype has a handful of counts. The chain has TRBV5-1 and TRBJ1-3; D is unclear. Deletions cut 3 bases from V and 4 bases from J, with 11 bases between. CDR1 SGHRS and CDR2 YFSETQ come from the germline V gene. The CDR3 is made up of 14 amino acids. The CDR3 is CASSSEAEGNTIYF. CDR3 bases: TGCGCCAGCAGCTCCGAGGCAGAGGGAAACACCATATATTTT.

This clonotype was observed many times. The gene calls are TRBV5-1 and TRBJ2-7; D may be TRBD1 (6 bases). Germline assignment: CDR1 SGHRS and CDR2 YFSETQ. The ends were cut back, 3 bases at V and 6 bases at J, with 7 bases in the middle. The CDR3 totals 11 residues. The CDR3 sequence: CASSSGAEQYF. CDR3 in DNA: TGCGCCAGCAGCTCAGGGGCCGAGCAGTACTTC.

The table lists this clonotype with many counts. The chain couples TRBV7-2 to TRBJ1-5; tentative D call: TRBD1 (6 bases). V dropped 2 bases and J dropped 7 bases, with 9 bases sitting between them. The CDR3 covers 13 residues. Germline lookup yields CDR1 SGHTA and CDR2 FQGNSA. The CDR3 coding sequence is TGTGCCAGCAGCTTAAAAGGGGGGCAGCCCCAGCATTTT. Translating gives CASSLKGGQPQHF. Combining the CDR3 with reference TRBV7-2 and TRBJ1-5 gives the whole variable domain GAGVSQSPSNKVTEKGKDVELRCDPISGHTALYWYRQSLGQGLEFLIYFQGNSAPDKSGLPSDRFSAERTGGSVSTLTIQRTQQEDSAVYLCASSLKGGQPQHFGDGTRLSIL.

This clonotype was recorded at least ten times. The chain uses TRBV5-1 and TRBJ2-7; D possibly corresponds to TRBD1 (7 bases). Between the trimmed V and J ends, which lost 3 bases and 3 bases, there was a span of 13 bases. The CDR3 contains 14 residues. Germline-derived CDR1 and CDR2 are SGHRS and YFSETQ. CDR3 in DNA: TGCGCCAGCAGCTCGAACAGGGGAGGCTACGAGCAGTACTTC. It is translated as CASSSNRGGYEQYF. Looking up the rest from reference TRBV5-1 and TRBJ2-7 gives the full variable domain: KAGVTQTPRYLIKTRGQQVTLSCSPISGHRSVSWYQQTPGQGLQFLFEYFSETQRNKGNFPGRFSGRQFSNSRSEMNVSTLELGDSALYLCASSSNRGGYEQYFGPGTRLTVT.

In this sample, this clonotype turned up many times. This sequence joins TRBV5-4 and TRBJ2-5, with D possibly TRBD1 on 5 matching bases. Per germline, CDR1 SGHNT and CDR2 YYREEE (reference sequence). V was cut by 8 bases and J by 3 bases, with 14 bases left in between. CDR3 size: 13 residues. The CDR3 DNA sequence: TGTGCCAGTTCGGATGGGGCAGAAGAGACCCAGTACTTC. Amino acid sequence: CASSDGAEETQYF.

Of note for this clonotype: This may arise from a read error, as a much more abundant clone is one base away. V and J are TRBV12-3 or TRBV12-4 and TRBJ2-1, with D possibly matching TRBD1 (5 bases). This CDR3 is 16 amino acids long. V was shortened by 5 bases and J by 7 bases, with 21 bases between the two germline ends. Here the CDR3 DNA reads TGTGCCAGCAGTCTTTGGGGCCGTCGGTGTGGAAATGAGCAGTTCTTC. The encoded protein is CASSLWGRRCGNEQFF.